Sequencing of this T cell receptor beta chain was carried out in a study of early T cells in non-severe SARS-CoV-2 infection. Points from the study as a whole: VDJdb-based annotation leaned toward anti-spike CD8 responses and missed private and CD4 specificities.

The table lists this clonotype with many counts. Its antigen is not known. Unique molecular identifier tags were affixed to discrete cDNA molecules. TCRdb independently ran MiXCR on the 5' RACE reads; one entry per CDR3 protein. The sample yields approximately 35,000 distinct CDR3 sequences, around 5.8% seen once. Sequencing was performed on whole blood. The source is an adult who was a healthcare worker with PCR-confirmed SARS-CoV-2 infection or an uninfected control (not recorded which).

In DNA form, the CDR3 reads TGTGCCAGCTCACCTCCCGGGACGGGCGGCACTGAAGCTTTCTTT. Its protein product is CASSPPGTGGTEAFF. V usage is TRBV18 and J usage is TRBJ1-1, with TRBD1 as a possible D gene (5 bases). Germline CDR1 KGHSH, CDR2 LQKENI. The CDR3 loop spans 15 amino acids. The ends were cut back, 3 bases at V and 4 bases at J, with 15 bases in the middle. The full variable domain, completed using reference TRBV18 and TRBJ1-1, is NAGVMQNPRHLVRRRGQEARLRCSPMKGHSHVYWYRQLPEEGLKFMVYLQKENIIDESGMPKERFSAEFPKEGPSILRIQQVVRGDSAAYFCASSPPGTGGTEAFFGQGTRLTVV.